These 14 T cell receptor beta chains share one sample of origin, sequenced in a study of blood T cell repertoires in COVID-19. Sequencing was performed with immunoSEQ multiplex PCR; in TCRdb, only in-frame clones are kept and a portion is missing. This table holds roughly 100,000 clones, about three quarters found once. Sequencing was performed on peripheral blood. The source is a man between 65 and 85 years old with acute or convalescent COVID-19.

The gene calls are TRBV30 and TRBJ1-6, with D possibly being TRBD1 (5 bases). This CDR3 has 14 residues. The germline V gene has CDR1 GTSNPN and CDR2 SVGIG (reference sequence). V was trimmed by 2 bases and J by 12 bases, leaving 17 bases between them. Written as DNA, the CDR3 is TGTGCCTGGAGTTACGGGCCTTTGGGGCGACCCCTCCACTTT. Protein sequence: CAWSYGPLGRPLHF.

The chain employs TRBV7-2 and TRBJ1-5; D not certain. CDR1 is SGHTA, CDR2 FQGNSA, per germline. V lost 8 bases and J lost 7, with 6 bases in between. The CDR3 covers 10 residues. The CDR3 DNA follows: TGTGCCAGCGTTCTACAGCCCCAGCATTTT. This translates into CASVLQPQHF.

The chain combines TRBV19 with TRBJ1-1; a weak D match, TRBD1 (6 bases). Germline CDR1 reads LNHDA; CDR2 reads SQIVND (reference sequence). V lost 6 bases and J lost 0, with 17 bases in between. The CDR3 spans 16 residues. CDR3: CASSSTGSVMNTEAFF. The CDR3 nucleotides read TGTGCCAGTAGCAGTACAGGGTCCGTCATGAACACTGAAGCTTTCTTT.

This clone was seen more than once but under ten times. The chain joins TRBV19 to TRBJ1-5, with 7 nucleotides matching TRBD1. The junction had 7 bases not matched to a gene; V was cut back by 7 bases and J by 7 bases. Germline CDR1 reads LNHDA; CDR2 reads SQIVND (reference sequence). This CDR3 is built from 13 residues. This CDR3 reads CASTPNRGQPQHF. As DNA, the CDR3 is TGTGCCAGTACCCCTAACAGGGGCCAGCCCCAGCATTTT.

The gene calls are TRBV5-5 and TRBJ2-1; 11 bases map to TRBD2. With V trimmed by 1 base and J by 5 bases, 11 bases remained unmatched. CDR1 SGHKS and CDR2 YYEKEE come from the germline V gene (reference sequence). This CDR3 is built from 18 residues. DNA of the CDR3: TGTGCCAGCAGCTTGTTGGGGCTACTAGCGGGAGAGGACAATGAGCAGTTCTTC. Translated: CASSLLGLLAGEDNEQFF. The whole variable domain, remainder taken from reference TRBV5-5 and TRBJ2-1, is DAGVTQSPTHLIKTRGQQVTLRCSPISGHKSVSWYQQVLGQGPQFIFQYYEKEERGRGNFPDRFSARQFPNYSSELNVNALLLGDSALYLCASSLLGLLAGEDNEQFFGPGTRLTVL.

V is TRBV14 and J is TRBJ1-2; 7 bases are a match to TRBD1. The CDR3 extends over 16 amino acids. With 2 bases clipped from V and 6 bases from J, the junction kept 12 bases outside the gene matches. The germline gives CDR1 SGHDN, CDR2 FVKESK. The CDR3 here is CASSQNMAGGKDGYTF. The CDR3 DNA is TGTGCCAGCAGCCAAAACATGGCAGGGGGGAAGGATGGCTACACCTTC.

In its sample, this clone was seen once. This chain joins TRBV29-1 and TRBJ2-2; the D is unclear. The V end lost 5 bases, the J end lost 4 bases, and 11 bases lay between the germline ends. This CDR3 has 13 amino acids. Germline CDR1 reads SQVTM; CDR2 reads ANQGSEA. Here the CDR3 reads CSVRTTGTGELFF. As DNA, the CDR3 is TGCAGCGTTCGAACGACGGGCACCGGGGAGCTGTTTTTT.

The chain uses TRBV7-2 and TRBJ1-5; D is unresolved. The V gene lost 2 bases and the J gene lost 0 bases, with 11 bases spanning the gap. Germline V gives CDR1 SGHTA, CDR2 FQGNSA. The CDR3 consists of 16 residues. In DNA form, the CDR3 reads TGTGCCAGCAGCTTAAGGGAGGGTTATAGCAATCAGCCCCAGCATTTT. Protein product: CASSLREGYSNQPQHF. The whole variable domain, filled in from reference TRBV7-2 and TRBJ1-5, reads GAGVSQSPSNKVTEKGKDVELRCDPISGHTALYWYRQSLGQGLEFLIYFQGNSAPDKSGLPSDRFSAERTGGSVSTLTIQRTQQEDSAVYLCASSLREGYSNQPQHFGDGTRLSIL.

The rearrangement joins TRBV5-1 to TRBJ1-1; 8 bases agree with TRBD1. The CDR3 totals 14 residues. CDR1 and CDR2 from the germline V gene are SGHRS and YFSETQ. J lost 5 bases, V lost 6 bases, and 9 bases had no gene match. CDR3 sequence: CASTAQGANTEAFF. CDR3 nucleotide sequence: TGCGCCAGCACCGCCCAGGGGGCGAATACTGAAGCTTTCTTT.

CDR3 sequence (DNA): TGTGCCATTGGACAGGGGGCCAATGCTAACTATGGCTACACCTTC. Its translation: CAIGQGANANYGYTF. The chain uses TRBV10-3 and TRBJ1-2; 11 bases align to TRBD1. Looked up from germline, CDR1 is ENHRY and CDR2 is SYGVKD. After removal of 9 bases from V and 0 bases from J, the junction contained 6 bases not matched to a gene. This CDR3 is 15 amino acids long.

The chain combines TRBV29-1 with TRBJ1-1, with D maybe TRBD1 (5 bases). This CDR3 is 13 amino acids long. Trimming took 7 bases from V and 4 from J, leaving 16 bases between them. CDR1 is SQVTM and CDR2 is ANQGSEA in the germline V gene. The CDR3 coding sequence is TGCAGCGCCGGTTTGGCCCAGGGCACTGAAGCTTTCTTT. Amino acids: CSAGLAQGTEAFF.

The V and J genes are TRBV28 and TRBJ2-7; the D is unclear. Trimming stripped 5 bases from V and 1 base from J, with 9 bases between. Germline V CDR1 and CDR2: MDHEN, SYDVKM. The CDR3 is made up of 13 amino acids. The CDR3 reads CASSLSSSYEQYF. The CDR3 DNA reads TGTGCCAGCAGTCTATCTTCGTCCTACGAGCAGTACTTC.

V usage is TRBV10-3 and J usage is TRBJ2-3; a possible D gene is TRBD1 (6 bases). Germline V CDR1 and CDR2: ENHRY, SYGVKD. The CDR3 contains 18 residues. The V end lost 6 bases, the J end lost 0 bases, and 22 bases lay between the germline ends. In nucleotides, the CDR3 is TGTGCCATCAGCCACGGTACCCCTGGGGGCCCGAGCACAGATACGCAGTATTTT. It translates to CAISHGTPGGPSTDTQYF.

The rearrangement links TRBV5-1 to TRBJ2-2, with a possible D match to TRBD1 (6 bases). V was pared by 0 bases and J by 4 bases, with 16 bases between. The germline V gene has CDR1 SGHRS and CDR2 YFSETQ. CDR3 length equals 17 residues. In DNA, the CDR3 is TGCGCCAGCAGCTTGGCCTTGACCAGGGGAAGCACCGGGGAGCTGTTTTTT. Protein sequence: CASSLALTRGSTGELFF. Variable domain in full (rest from reference TRBV5-1 and TRBJ2-2): KAGVTQTPRYLIKTRGQQVTLSCSPISGHRSVSWYQQTPGQGLQFLFEYFSETQRNKGNFPGRFSGRQFSNSRSEMNVSTLELGDSALYLCASSLALTRGSTGELFFGEGSRLTVL.